This T cell receptor (beta chain) derives from a study of T-cell memory formation after mild COVID-19. As for this clonotype: Its antigen is not known.

This CDR3 region has 15 residues. V lost 0 bases, J lost 2 bases, and 9 bases lay in between. The V gene's germline CDR1 is SNHLY and CDR2 FYNNEI. The 5'RACE method, run with constant-segment primers, produced TCR alpha and TCR beta cDNA libraries (carrying sample barcodes and UMIs). TCRdb re-called the 5' RACE reads through MiXCR, storing one row per CDR3 protein. The data hold about 160,000 distinct CDR3 sequences, with about a third observed a single time. Findings and limits, study-wide: Pre-infection memory showed some responding clones, and this suggested that cross-reactive memory joined. A second wave expanding day 15 to 37 was CD4+-biased; contracting clones were balanced.

The J gene is TRBJ2-3, the V gene TRBV2, with D uncertain. The specimen was PBMCs or a T cell subset sorted from them (not recorded which). This clonotype originated in an adult woman who had mild COVID-19 (a few samples of this study predate the infection). Cell type and time point are not known. As DNA, the CDR3 is TGTGCCAGCAGTGAAGCGTTGGGCGTCACAGATACGCAGTATTTT. Its translation is CASSEALGVTDTQYF.